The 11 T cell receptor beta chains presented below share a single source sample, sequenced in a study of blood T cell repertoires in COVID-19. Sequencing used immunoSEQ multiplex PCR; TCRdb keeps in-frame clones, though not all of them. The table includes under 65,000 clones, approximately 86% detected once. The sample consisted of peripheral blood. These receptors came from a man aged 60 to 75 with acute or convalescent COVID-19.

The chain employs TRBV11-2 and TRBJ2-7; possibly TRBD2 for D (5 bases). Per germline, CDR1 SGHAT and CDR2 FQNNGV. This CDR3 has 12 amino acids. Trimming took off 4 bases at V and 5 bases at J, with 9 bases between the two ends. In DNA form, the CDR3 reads TGTGCCAGCAGCTCCGGGGAGCACGAGCAGTACTTC. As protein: CASSSGEHEQYF. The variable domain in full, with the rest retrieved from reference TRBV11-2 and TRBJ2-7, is EAGVAQSPRYKIIEKRQSVAFWCNPISGHATLYWYQQILGQGPKLLIQFQNNGVVDDSQLPKDRFSAERLKGVDSTLKIQPAKLEDSAVYLCASSSGEHEQYFGPGTRLTVT.

The CDR3 sequence is CASSFSGVDYTF. CDR3 DNA sequence: TGTGCCAGCAGCTTTTCAGGTGTTGACTACACCTTC. The V and J genes are TRBV7-2 and TRBJ1-2; D is unclear. Trimming took 3 bases from V and 10 from J, leaving 12 bases between them. CDR1 is SGHTA, CDR2 FQGNSA, per germline. The CDR3 contains 12 residues.

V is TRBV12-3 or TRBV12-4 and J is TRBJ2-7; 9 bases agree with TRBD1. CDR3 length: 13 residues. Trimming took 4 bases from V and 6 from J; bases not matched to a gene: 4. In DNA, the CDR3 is TGTGCCAGCAGTTCCCGGGACAGGGCCGAGCAGTACTTC. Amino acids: CASSSRDRAEQYF.

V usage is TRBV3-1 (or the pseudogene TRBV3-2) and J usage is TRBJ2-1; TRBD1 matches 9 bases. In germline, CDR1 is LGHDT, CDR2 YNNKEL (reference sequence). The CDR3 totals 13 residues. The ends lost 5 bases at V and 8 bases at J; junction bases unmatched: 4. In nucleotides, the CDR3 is TGTGCCAGCAGCTACAGGGGGCACCATGAGCAGTTCTTC. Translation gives CASSYRGHHEQFF.

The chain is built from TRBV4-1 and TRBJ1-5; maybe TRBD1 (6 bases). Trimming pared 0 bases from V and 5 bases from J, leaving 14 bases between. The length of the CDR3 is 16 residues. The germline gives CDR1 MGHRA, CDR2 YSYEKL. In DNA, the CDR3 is TGCGCCAGCAGCCAAGATGCAGGGGCGGCGTATCAGCCCCAGCATTTT. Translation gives CASSQDAGAAYQPQHF.

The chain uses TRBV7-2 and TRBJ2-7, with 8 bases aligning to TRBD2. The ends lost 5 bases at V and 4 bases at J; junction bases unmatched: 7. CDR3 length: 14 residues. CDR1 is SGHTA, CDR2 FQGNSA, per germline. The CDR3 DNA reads TGTGCCAGCAGCATACGACTAGCGCGGTACGAGCAGTACTTC. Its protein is CASSIRLARYEQYF.

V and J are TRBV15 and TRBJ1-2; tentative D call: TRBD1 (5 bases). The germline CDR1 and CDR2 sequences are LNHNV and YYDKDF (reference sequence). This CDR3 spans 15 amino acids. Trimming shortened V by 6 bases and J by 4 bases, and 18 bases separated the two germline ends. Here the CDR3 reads CATRGSGWGGYGYTF. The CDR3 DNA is TGTGCCACCAGGGGATCCGGTTGGGGGGGCTATGGCTACACCTTC. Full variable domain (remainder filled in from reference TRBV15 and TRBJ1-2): DAMVIQNPRYQVTQFGKPVTLSCSQTLNHNVMYWYQQKSSQAPKLLFHYYDKDFNNEADTPDNFQSRRPNTSFCFLDIRSPGLGDTAMYLCATRGSGWGGYGYTFGSGTRLTVV.

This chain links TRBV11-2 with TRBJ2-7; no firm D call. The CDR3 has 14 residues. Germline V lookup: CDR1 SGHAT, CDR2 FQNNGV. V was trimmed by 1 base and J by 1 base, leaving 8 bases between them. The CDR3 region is CASSLGGSSYEQYF. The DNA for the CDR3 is TGTGCCAGCAGCTTAGGCGGCAGTTCCTACGAGCAGTACTTC.

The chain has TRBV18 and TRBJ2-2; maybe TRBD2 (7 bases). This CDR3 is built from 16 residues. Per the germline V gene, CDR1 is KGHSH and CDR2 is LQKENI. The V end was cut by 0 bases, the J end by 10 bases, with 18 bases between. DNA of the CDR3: TGTGCCAGCTCACCACCGGGGACTGGCGGGGGCCTGGAGCTGTTTTTT. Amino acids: CASSPPGTGGGLELFF.

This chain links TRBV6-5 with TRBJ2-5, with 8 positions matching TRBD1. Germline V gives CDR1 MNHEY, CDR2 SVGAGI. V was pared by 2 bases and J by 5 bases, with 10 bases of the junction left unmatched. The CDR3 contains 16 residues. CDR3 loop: CASSYGRRTGRETQYF. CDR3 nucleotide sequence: TGTGCCAGCAGTTACGGGAGACGGACAGGGCGGGAGACCCAGTACTTC.

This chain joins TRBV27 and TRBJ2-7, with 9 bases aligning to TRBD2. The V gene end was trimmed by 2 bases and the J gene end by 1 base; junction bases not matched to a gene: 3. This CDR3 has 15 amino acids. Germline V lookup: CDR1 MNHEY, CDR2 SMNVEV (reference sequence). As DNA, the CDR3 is TGTGCCAGCAGTTTAGGGAGCGGGGGGTCCTACGAGCAGTACTTC. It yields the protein CASSLGSGGSYEQYF.